The source of this TCR beta chain is a study of shared clonotypes between healthy human individuals. Deletions cut 4 bases from V and 5 bases from J, with 14 bases between. This CDR3 has 15 amino acids. In germline, CDR1 is MGHDK, CDR2 SYGVNS. The assay was immunoSEQ multiplex PCR, and TCRdb's table has in-frame clones only and misses some. The sample lists some 87,000 clones, approximately 75% occurring once. This clone has a count of ten or more. This chain joins TRBV25-1 and TRBJ1-4; D not certain. This receptor was obtained from a man aged 30-40 years in good health. The sequenced material came from memory CD8+ T cells sorted from blood. Subset defined: CD45RO+ cells pooled with CCR7-negative TemRA cells. CDR3 residues: CASSGVGEENEKLFF. In nucleotides, the CDR3 is TGTGCCAGCAGTGGGGTCGGGGAGGAGAATGAAAAACTGTTTTTT.